This T cell receptor beta chain stems from a study of T cells after yellow fever vaccination. Remarks on this clonotype: Its antigen is currently unknown.

The CDR3 is 12 amino acids. The V end was cut by 3 bases, the J end by 10 bases, with 11 bases between. Per germline, CDR1 SGDLS and CDR2 YYNGEE. UMIs were added to TCR cDNA along with a universal primer site when it was made by 5'RACE template switching. MiXCR, run by TCRdb on the 5' RACE reads, gives a single entry per CDR3 protein. The sample has around 610,000 distinct CDR3 sequences; roughly 13% are singletons. Study results and limitations: Clones that expanded after primary vaccination mostly reappeared after the booster (around 96% CD4, 88% CD8).

The sequences come from PBMCs, collected on the day of the yellow fever booster vaccination. This TCR was sampled from a man aged 25-45 years who received the YFV17D yellow fever vaccine. V and J are TRBV9 and TRBJ2-1, with D uncertain. This CDR3 is CASSAPGREQFF. DNA for the CDR3: TGTGCCAGCAGCGCCCCGGGTAGGGAGCAGTTCTTC.